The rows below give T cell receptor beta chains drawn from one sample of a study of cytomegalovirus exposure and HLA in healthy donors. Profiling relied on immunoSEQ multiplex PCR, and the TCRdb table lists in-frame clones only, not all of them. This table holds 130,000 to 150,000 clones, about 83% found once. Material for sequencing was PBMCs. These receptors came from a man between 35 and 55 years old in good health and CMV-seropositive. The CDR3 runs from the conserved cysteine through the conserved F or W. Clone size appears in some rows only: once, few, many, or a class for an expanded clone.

CASTRDGSSYNEQFF	TRBJ2-1	NA	TRBV7-6
CASSVETSGPHEQFF	TRBJ2-1	NA	TRBV9
CASTSGGRATDTQYF	TRBJ2-3	NA	TRBV19
CATQREGLYEQYF	TRBJ2-7	NA	TRBV27
CASSLTSGSVSIQYF	TRBJ2-4	NA	TRBV5-6
CASRGLPSYEQYF	TRBJ2-7	few	TRBV6-5
CASSPIQGGDEKLFF	TRBJ1-4	once	TRBV18
CAISSSTGNNEKLFF	TRBJ1-4	NA	TRBV10-3
CAIINQGGTEAFF	TRBJ1-1	NA	TRBV10-3
CASSPAGTEAFF	TRBJ1-1	NA	TRBV5-5
CSVLRQGHEQYF	NA	NA	TRBV29-1
CASSQSQETQYF	TRBJ2-5	few	TRBV2
CASSYSRYTEAFF	TRBJ1-1	NA	TRBV6-5
CASSHRTVGNYGYTF	TRBJ1-2	NA	TRBV18
CASSLLGARNSPLHF	TRBJ1-6	few	TRBV28
CSERGGTEAFF	TRBJ1-1	once	TRBV20-1
CASSLLRLAVSSYNEQFF	TRBJ2-1	NA	TRBV27
CAIRLTGDSYEQYF	TRBJ2-7	NA	TRBV10-3
CSVGNQGLDTEYNEQFF	TRBJ2-1	NA	TRBV29-1
CASSVQGFSNQPQHF	TRBJ1-5	NA	TRBV27
CASSLGLAGYEQYF	NA	NA	TRBV28